The 27 T cell receptor beta chains in this list originate from one sample, sequenced in a study of blood T cell repertoires in COVID-19. Profiled with immunoSEQ multiplex PCR; TCRdb holds only in-frame clones, not every one. The sample lists fewer than 250,000 clones; less than 85% were seen once. Material: PBMCs or T cells enriched from blood (not recorded which). These receptors came from a man between 60 and 75 years old who had recovered from COVID-19.

DNA of the CDR3: TGTGCCATCAGTGAGCTTTCGGGGGATACCGGGGAGCTGTTTTTT. Protein sequence: CAISELSGDTGELFF. The rearrangement uses TRBV10-3 and TRBJ2-2; maybe TRBD2 (6 bases). The CDR3 is 15 residues long. Germline V gene sequence: CDR1 ENHRY, CDR2 SYGVKD. V was clipped by 2 bases and J by 5 bases, with 12 bases between them.

This chain uses TRBV4-1 with TRBJ2-7; 7 positions agree with TRBD2. The CDR3 sequence is 15 residues long. Germline V lookup: CDR1 MGHRA, CDR2 YSYEKL. Trimming took 0 bases from V and 7 from J; bases not matched to a gene: 9. The CDR3 region is CASSQENQRGEEQYF. In DNA form, the CDR3 reads TGCGCCAGCAGCCAAGAAAACCAGCGGGGCGAGGAGCAGTACTTC.

V is TRBV10-1 and J is TRBJ2-7, with TRBD1 matching 9 bases. V lost 3 bases, J lost 2 bases, and 5 bases stayed unmatched. CDR3 length equals 15 residues. Germline V gives CDR1 WNHNN, CDR2 SYGVQD (reference sequence). The CDR3 sequence: CASSDHGTGTYEQYF. CDR3 bases: TGCGCCAGCAGTGACCACGGGACAGGGACCTACGAGCAGTACTTC.

The chain joins TRBV6-2 or TRBV6-3 to TRBJ2-2; D possibly corresponds to TRBD2 (5 bases). Germline CDR1 is MNHEY and CDR2 is SVGEGT. The germline V and J ends were trimmed by 2 bases and 4 bases, with 8 bases remaining between them. This CDR3 region has 14 residues. CDR3 in amino acids: CASSYLGSTGELFF. CDR3 nucleotide sequence: TGTGCCAGCAGTTACCTAGGGAGCACCGGGGAGCTGTTTTTT.

Worth noting for this clone: A single base separates this from a much larger clone, so it may be a read error. The J gene is TRBJ1-6, the V gene TRBV2; 7 bases map to TRBD1. Germline V gene data show CDR1 as SNHLY and CDR2 as FYNNEI. V gave up 3 bases and J gave up 7 bases; unmatched junction bases: 0. CDR3 length: 13 residues. CDR3 sequence: CASSDRGNSPLHF. The CDR3, as DNA: TGTGCCAGCAGTGACAGGGGGAATTCACCCCTCCACTTT.

This clone was seen a handful of times. This CDR3 is CASGLELNSPLHF. The CDR3 nucleotides are TGTGCTAGTGGTTTGGAGCTGAATTCACCCCTCCACTTT. V usage is TRBV12-5 and J usage is TRBJ1-6; D not certain. The V end was cut by 1 base, the J end by 7 bases, with 5 bases between. The CDR3 loop spans 13 amino acids. In germline, CDR1 is LGHNT, CDR2 FRNRAP.

V usage is TRBV7-2 and J usage is TRBJ1-1; D gene unclear. The germline CDR1 and CDR2 sequences are SGHTA and FQGNSA. V was trimmed by 4 bases and J by 8 bases, leaving 14 bases between them. This CDR3 contains 13 residues. CDR3 bases: TGTGCCAGCAGCTCTAATCGTCTGTTGGAAGCTTTCTTT. It codes for CASSSNRLLEAFF.

Comments on this clone: A read error may account for a junction end that differs from germline. The sample has other DNA sequences that encode this CDR3 too. This rearrangement joins TRBV29-1 to TRBJ2-2, with TRBD1 as a possible D gene (5 bases). The CDR3 runs 11 residues. Germline lookup yields CDR1 SQVTM and CDR2 ANQGSEA. This CDR3 reads CSAQGAGELFF. CDR3 nucleotides: TGCAGCGCGCAGGGCGCCGGAGAGCTGTTTTTT.

The V gene is TRBV7-9, the J gene TRBJ2-3; 8 bases line up with TRBD2. Trimming removed 1 base from V and 5 bases from J; junction bases left unmatched: 8. The CDR3 is 16 amino acids. Per germline, CDR1 SEHNR and CDR2 FQNEAQ (reference sequence). The CDR3 reads CASSLDRGGPGDTQYF. The DNA for the CDR3 is TGTGCCAGCAGCTTAGATCGGGGGGGGCCCGGAGATACGCAGTATTTT. The entire variable domain, with the rest obtained from reference TRBV7-9 and TRBJ2-3, is as follows: DTGVSQNPRHKITKRGQNVTFRCDPISEHNRLYWYRQTLGQGPEFLTYFQNEAQLEKSRLLSDRFSAERPKGSFSTLEIQRTEQGDSAMYLCASSLDRGGPGDTQYFGPGTRLTVL.

DNA of the CDR3: TGCGCCAGCAGCCTTCCGGGACTAGCGAGGGAGACCCAGTACTTC. Protein: CASSLPGLARETQYF. The chain uses TRBV4-1 and TRBJ2-5; TRBD2 aligns across 10 bases. The CDR3 has 15 amino acids. CDR1 MGHRA and CDR2 YSYEKL come from the germline V gene. V lost 4 bases and J lost 5; bases outside the gene matches: 7.

In this sample, this clone turned up once. The chain employs TRBV5-6 and TRBJ1-6; D is uncertain. Trimming took 4 bases from V and 9 from J, leaving 17 bases between them. Germline V gene lookup returns CDR1 SGHDT and CDR2 YYEEEE. The CDR3 is made up of 15 amino acids. CDR3 DNA sequence: TGTGCCAGCAGCAGGTGGGGAGTCGGGAGTTCACCCCTCCACTTT. This sequence encodes CASSRWGVGSSPLHF.

J is TRBJ2-3 and V is TRBV9; 7 nucleotides match TRBD2. The CDR3 is 15 residues long. J lost 4 bases, V lost 0 bases, and 5 bases had no gene match. Germline V CDR1 and CDR2: SGDLS, YYNGEE. The CDR3 is CASSVVGGGSDTQYF. CDR3 nucleotide sequence: TGTGCCAGCAGCGTAGTCGGCGGGGGATCAGATACGCAGTATTTT.

V gene TRBV7-9 combines with J gene TRBJ2-3; 7 bases are a match to TRBD1. V was pared by 5 bases and J by 4 bases, with 6 bases of the junction left unmatched. The CDR3 runs 14 residues. Germline V lookup: CDR1 SEHNR, CDR2 FQNEAQ (reference sequence). Here the CDR3 DNA reads TGTGCCAGCAGCCCGAGGGGGCGACCAGATACGCAGTATTTT. Its protein product is CASSPRGRPDTQYF.

The chain combines TRBV5-1 with TRBJ2-5; 8 bases agree with TRBD1. The CDR3 is 16 residues long. The germline gives CDR1 SGHRS, CDR2 YFSETQ. J lost 4 bases, V lost 4 bases, and 12 bases had no gene match. Here the CDR3 reads CASSVLPQGVGETQYF. The CDR3 nucleotides are TGCGCCAGCAGCGTTTTACCACAGGGGGTAGGAGAGACCCAGTACTTC.

The chain links TRBV4-3 to TRBJ1-4; D unclear. Germline CDR1 reads LGHNA; CDR2 reads YSLEER. Trimming removed 0 bases from V and 8 bases from J, with 19 bases in between. CDR3 length: 17 residues. The CDR3 loop reads CASSQDSNPGIREKLFF. The CDR3 DNA reads as TGCGCCAGCAGCCAAGATTCAAACCCCGGGATACGAGAAAAACTGTTTTTT.

This chain links TRBV5-1 with TRBJ2-5, with a tentative D call TRBD1 (5 bases). V lost 4 bases and J 2 bases, leaving 9 bases between the germline ends. Germline V gene sequence: CDR1 SGHRS, CDR2 YFSETQ. The CDR3 runs to 13 residues. The CDR3 loop reads CASSVGQQETQYF. As DNA, the CDR3 is TGCGCCAGCAGCGTGGGGCAGCAAGAGACCCAGTACTTC.

This clone was counted only a few times. This chain uses TRBV5-6 with TRBJ1-2, with TRBD1 matching 11 bases. J lost 4 bases, V lost 4 bases, and 6 bases had no gene match. CDR3 length: 15 amino acids. The germline V gene has CDR1 SGHDT and CDR2 YYEEEE. The CDR3 bases are TGTGCCAGCAGCACTGGACAGGGGGCCGTCTATGGCTACACCTTC. Protein: CASSTGQGAVYGYTF. Looking up the rest from reference TRBV5-6 and TRBJ1-2 gives the full variable domain: DAGVTQSPTHLIKTRGQQVTLRCSPKSGHDTVSWYQQALGQGPQFIFQYYEEEERQRGNFPDRFSGHQFPNYSSELNVNALLLGDSALYLCASSTGQGAVYGYTFGSGTRLTVV.

The chain recombines TRBV5-4 with TRBJ2-1, with D uncertain. V lost 4 bases and J lost 1, with 6 bases in between. Germline-derived CDR1 and CDR2 are SGHNT and YYREEE (reference sequence). The CDR3 runs to 13 residues. CDR3 loop: CASSPESYNEQFF. In DNA, the CDR3 is TGTGCCAGCAGCCCAGAATCCTACAATGAGCAGTTCTTC.

The genes are TRBV9 and TRBJ1-2; D is unresolved. CDR3 size: 14 residues. In germline, CDR1 is SGDLS, CDR2 YYNGEE. Trimming took 0 bases from V and 4 from J, leaving 10 bases between them. The CDR3 DNA follows: TGTGCCAGCAGCGTAGGCCTAGGAGGCTATGGCTACACCTTC. The encoded protein is CASSVGLGGYGYTF.

The rearrangement links TRBV7-2 to TRBJ2-3, with 11 bases aligning to TRBD2. The trim removed 5 bases at V and 2 bases at J, leaving 6 bases unmatched. The CDR3 is made up of 16 amino acids. The V gene's germline CDR1 is SGHTA and CDR2 FQGNSA. CDR3 bases: TGTGCCAGCAGCGCGGGGACTAGCGGCTACACAGATACGCAGTATTTT. It specifies CASSAGTSGYTDTQYF.

The rearrangement joins TRBV2 to TRBJ1-1; 9 bases are shared with TRBD1. The CDR3 spans 13 residues. Looked up from germline, CDR1 is SNHLY and CDR2 is FYNNEI. Trimming removed 7 bases from V and 5 bases from J; junction bases left unmatched: 5. In nucleotides, the CDR3 is TGTGCCAGCATCTCGACAGGGGGAACTGAAGCTTTCTTT. Protein sequence: CASISTGGTEAFF.

The J gene is TRBJ2-7, the V gene TRBV18; 15 bases align to TRBD2. V lost 5 bases and J lost 0; bases outside the gene matches: 2. Germline values: CDR1 KGHSH, CDR2 LQKENI. The CDR3 runs 16 residues. The CDR3 DNA reads as TGTGCCAGCTCAGGACTAGCGGGGGGGAACTCCTACGAGCAGTACTTC. Translated, it gives CASSGLAGGNSYEQYF.

V is TRBV14 and J is TRBJ2-1; 8 positions agree with TRBD2. Germline CDR1 and CDR2: SGHDN and FVKESK. V lost 1 base, J lost 8 bases, and 7 bases stayed unmatched. The CDR3 has 15 amino acids. Here the CDR3 reads CASSQGIIAGYEQFF. DNA of the CDR3: TGTGCCAGCAGCCAAGGAATTATAGCGGGGTATGAGCAGTTCTTC.

V is TRBV9 and J is TRBJ2-5; TRBD2 matches at 12 bases. Trimming took 3 bases from V and 5 from J; bases not matched to a gene: 5. From germline, CDR1 is SGDLS and CDR2 YYNGEE. The CDR3 runs to 15 residues. In nucleotides, the CDR3 is TGTGCCAGCAGCGCCACTAGCGGGGGGCGGGAGACCCAGTACTTC. Translation: CASSATSGGRETQYF.

The chain couples TRBV18 to TRBJ1-2, with D maybe TRBD1 (6 bases). Germline V CDR1 and CDR2: KGHSH, LQKENI. V lost 5 bases to trimming and J lost 1 base, with 14 bases between them. The CDR3 length is 15 residues. CDR3 residues: CASSSGQPSNYGYTF. Written as DNA, the CDR3 is TGTGCCAGCTCATCAGGACAGCCAAGTAACTATGGCTACACCTTC.

This CDR3 reads CASSGGLRGDSPLHF. The CDR3 DNA reads as TGTGCCAGTAGTGGAGGCCTACGCGGAGATTCACCCCTCCACTTT. The chain uses TRBV19 and TRBJ1-6; no definite D call. The CDR3 is made up of 15 amino acids. V shed 5 bases and J shed 8 bases, with 16 bases lying between them. CDR1 and CDR2 (germline): LNHDA, SQIVND (reference sequence).

The chain is built from TRBV20-1 and TRBJ2-2; 7 bases are a match to TRBD2. The CDR3 has 11 amino acids. Germline V lookup: CDR1 DFQATT, CDR2 SNEGSKA (reference sequence). V dropped 6 bases and J dropped 8; count of bases not matched to a gene: 3. As DNA, the CDR3 is TGCAGTGCGATTAGCGGGGGGGAGCTGTTTTTT. It codes for CSAISGGELFF.